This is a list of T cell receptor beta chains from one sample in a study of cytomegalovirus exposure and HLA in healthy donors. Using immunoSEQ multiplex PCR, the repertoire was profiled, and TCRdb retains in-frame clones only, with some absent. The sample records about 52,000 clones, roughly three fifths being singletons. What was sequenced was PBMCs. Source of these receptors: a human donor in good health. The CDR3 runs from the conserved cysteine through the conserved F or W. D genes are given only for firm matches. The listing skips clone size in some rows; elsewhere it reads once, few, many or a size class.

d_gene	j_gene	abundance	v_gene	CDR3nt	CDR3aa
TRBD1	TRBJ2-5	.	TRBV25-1	TGTGCCAGCAGTGAATATGGGGGGCAGGGGGCTCGGACCCAGTACTTC	CASSEYGGQGARTQYF
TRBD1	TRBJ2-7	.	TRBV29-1	TGCAGCCCCGGGACAGGGGACCGTCACGAGCAGTACTTC	CSPGTGDRHEQYF
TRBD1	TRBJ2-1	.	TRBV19	TGTGCCAGTAGTCCCGGGACAGTGCGCAATGAGCAGTTCTTC	CASSPGTVRNEQFF
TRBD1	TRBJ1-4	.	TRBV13	TGTGCCAGCAGCGGCAGGGGGTTCGGTGAAAAACTGTTTTTT	CASSGRGFGEKLFF
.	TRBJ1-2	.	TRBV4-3	TGCGCCAGCAGCCAAGATGTCACAGCCTCTAACTATGGCTACACCTTC	CASSQDVTASNYGYTF
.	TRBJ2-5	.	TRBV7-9	TGTGCCAGCAGCTTAGCAGGGGCTCGAGGAGAGACCCAGTACTTC	CASSLAGARGETQYF
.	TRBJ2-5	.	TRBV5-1	TGCGCCAGCAGCTTCTGGAGACTGAGCACTCAAGAGACCCAGTACTTC	CASSFWRLSTQETQYF
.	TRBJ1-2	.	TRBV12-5	TGTGCTAGTGGTTTGGCGCGCGGGGGGCTAAATGGCTACACCTTC	CASGLARGGLNGYTF
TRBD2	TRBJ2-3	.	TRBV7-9	TGTGCCAGCAGCTTGGGGCTAGCGGGGGTCACAGATACGCAGTATTTT	CASSLGLAGVTDTQYF
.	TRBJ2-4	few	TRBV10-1	TGCGCCAGCAGTGAGTGGAGGCAGGGGAACATTCAGTACTTC	CASSEWRQGNIQYF
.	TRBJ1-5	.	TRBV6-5	TGTGCCAGCAGTTACAGCCAGGGGAACAATCAGCCCCAGCATTTT	CASSYSQGNNQPQHF
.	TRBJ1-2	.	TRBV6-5	TGTGCCAGCAGTTACTCCTCGGGACAACTGAACTATGGCTACACCTTC	CASSYSSGQLNYGYTF
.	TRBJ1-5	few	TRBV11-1	TGTGCCAGCAGCTTGGCCCCTAATCAGCCCCAGCATTTT	CASSLAPNQPQHF
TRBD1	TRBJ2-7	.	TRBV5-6	TGTGCCAGCAGCACTAGGACAGGACAATCCTACGAGCAGTACTTC	CASSTRTGQSYEQYF
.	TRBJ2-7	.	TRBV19	TGTGCCAGTAGAGTAACAGGGAGCTCCTACGAGCAGTACTTC	CASRVTGSSYEQYF
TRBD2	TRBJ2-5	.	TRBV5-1	TGCGCCAGCAGCTTTAGCGGGGGGGCGGAGACCCAGTACTTC	CASSFSGGAETQYF